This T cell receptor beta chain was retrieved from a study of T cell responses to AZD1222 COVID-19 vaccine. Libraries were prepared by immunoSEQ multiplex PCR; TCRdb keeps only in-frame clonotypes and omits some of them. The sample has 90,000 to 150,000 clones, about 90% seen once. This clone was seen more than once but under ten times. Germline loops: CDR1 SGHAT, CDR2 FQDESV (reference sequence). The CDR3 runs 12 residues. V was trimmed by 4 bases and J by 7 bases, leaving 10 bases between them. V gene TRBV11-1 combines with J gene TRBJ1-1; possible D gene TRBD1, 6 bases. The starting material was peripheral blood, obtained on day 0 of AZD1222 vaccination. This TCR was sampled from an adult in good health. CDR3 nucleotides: TGTGCCAGCAGCTCACAGGGATTTGAAGCTTTCTTT. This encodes CASSSQGFEAFF.